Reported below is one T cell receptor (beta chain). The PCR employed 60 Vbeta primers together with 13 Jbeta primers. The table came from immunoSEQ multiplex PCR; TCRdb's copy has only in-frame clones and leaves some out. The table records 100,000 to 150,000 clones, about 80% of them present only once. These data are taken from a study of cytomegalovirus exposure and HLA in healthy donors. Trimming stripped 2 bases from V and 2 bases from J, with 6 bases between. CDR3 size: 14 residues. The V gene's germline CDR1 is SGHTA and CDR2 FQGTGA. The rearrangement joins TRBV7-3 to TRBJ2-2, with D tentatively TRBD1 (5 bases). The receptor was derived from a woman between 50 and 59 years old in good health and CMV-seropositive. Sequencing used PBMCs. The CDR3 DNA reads TGTGCCAGCAGCTTACAGGGAAACACCGGGGAGCTGTTTTTT. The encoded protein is CASSLQGNTGELFF.